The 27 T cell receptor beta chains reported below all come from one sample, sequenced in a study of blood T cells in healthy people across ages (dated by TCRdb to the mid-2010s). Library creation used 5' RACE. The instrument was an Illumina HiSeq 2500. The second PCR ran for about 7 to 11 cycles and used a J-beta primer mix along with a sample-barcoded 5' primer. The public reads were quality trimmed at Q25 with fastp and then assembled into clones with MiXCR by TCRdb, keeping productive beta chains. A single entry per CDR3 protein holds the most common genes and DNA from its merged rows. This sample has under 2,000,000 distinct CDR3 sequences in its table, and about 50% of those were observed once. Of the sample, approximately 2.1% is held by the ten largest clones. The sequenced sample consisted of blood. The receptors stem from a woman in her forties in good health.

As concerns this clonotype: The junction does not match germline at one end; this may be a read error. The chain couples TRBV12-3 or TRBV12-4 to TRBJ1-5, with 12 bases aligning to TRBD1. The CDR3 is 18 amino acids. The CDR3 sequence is CASSLALGTGGGNQPQHF. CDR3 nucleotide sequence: TGTGCTAGCAGTTTGGCGCTAGGGACAGGGGGCGGCAATCAGCCCCAGCATTTT.

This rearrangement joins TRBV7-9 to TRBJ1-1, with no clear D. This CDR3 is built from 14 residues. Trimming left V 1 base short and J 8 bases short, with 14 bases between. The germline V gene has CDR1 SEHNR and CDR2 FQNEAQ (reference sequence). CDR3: CASSLGVWAAEAFF. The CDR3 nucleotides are TGTGCCAGCAGCTTAGGGGTATGGGCAGCGGAAGCTTTCTTT. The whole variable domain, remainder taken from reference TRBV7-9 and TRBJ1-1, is DTGVSQNPRHKITKRGQNVTFRCDPISEHNRLYWYRQTLGQGPEFLTYFQNEAQLEKSRLLSDRFSAERPKGSFSTLEIQRTEQGDSAMYLCASSLGVWAAEAFFGQGTRLTVV.

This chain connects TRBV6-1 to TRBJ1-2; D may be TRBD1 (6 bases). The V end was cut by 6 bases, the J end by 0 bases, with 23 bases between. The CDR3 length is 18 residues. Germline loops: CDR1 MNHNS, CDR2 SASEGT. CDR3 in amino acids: CASSPLGGRRGTNYGYTF. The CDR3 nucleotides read TGTGCCAGCAGCCCTCTCGGGGGGCGCAGGGGCACTAACTATGGCTACACCTTC.

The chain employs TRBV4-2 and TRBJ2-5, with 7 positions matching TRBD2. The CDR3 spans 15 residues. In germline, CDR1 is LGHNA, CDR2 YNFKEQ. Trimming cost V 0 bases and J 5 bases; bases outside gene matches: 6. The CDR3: CASSQEAGRLETQYF. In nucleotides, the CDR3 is TGTGCCAGCAGCCAAGAAGCGGGACGTTTGGAGACCCAGTACTTC.

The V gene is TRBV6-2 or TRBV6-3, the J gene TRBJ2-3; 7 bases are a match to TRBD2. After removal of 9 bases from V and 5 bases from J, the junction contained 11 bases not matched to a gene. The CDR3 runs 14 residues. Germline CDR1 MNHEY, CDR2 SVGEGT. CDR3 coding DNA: TGTGCCAGTGAATCCGGACTAGTACAAGATACGCAGTATTTT. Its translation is CASESGLVQDTQYF.

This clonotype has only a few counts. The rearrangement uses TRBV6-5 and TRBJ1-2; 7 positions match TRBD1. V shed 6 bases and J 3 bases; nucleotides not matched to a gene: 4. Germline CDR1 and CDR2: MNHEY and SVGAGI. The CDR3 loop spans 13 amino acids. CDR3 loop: CASRPGQHYGYTF. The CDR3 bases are TGTGCCAGCAGGCCGGGACAGCACTATGGCTACACCTTC.

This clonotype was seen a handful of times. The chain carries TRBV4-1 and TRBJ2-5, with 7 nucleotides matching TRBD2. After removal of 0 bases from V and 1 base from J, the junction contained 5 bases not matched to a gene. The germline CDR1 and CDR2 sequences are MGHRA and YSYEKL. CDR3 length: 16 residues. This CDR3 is CASSQDAGELQETQYF. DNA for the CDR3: TGCGCCAGCAGCCAAGACGCGGGGGAGCTCCAAGAGACCCAGTACTTC.

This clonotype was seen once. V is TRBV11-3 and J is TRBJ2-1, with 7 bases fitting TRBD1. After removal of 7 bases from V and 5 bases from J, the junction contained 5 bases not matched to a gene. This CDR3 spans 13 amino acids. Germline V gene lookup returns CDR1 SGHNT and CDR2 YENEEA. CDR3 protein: CASTQTGDNEQFF. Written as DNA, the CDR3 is TGTGCCAGCACCCAAACAGGGGACAATGAGCAGTTCTTC. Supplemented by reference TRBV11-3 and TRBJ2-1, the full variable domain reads EAGVVQSPRYKIIEKKQPVAFWCNPISGHNTLYWYLQNLGQGPELLIRYENEEAVDDSQLPKDRFSAERLKGVDSTLKIQPAELGDSAVYLCASTQTGDNEQFFGPGTRLTVL.

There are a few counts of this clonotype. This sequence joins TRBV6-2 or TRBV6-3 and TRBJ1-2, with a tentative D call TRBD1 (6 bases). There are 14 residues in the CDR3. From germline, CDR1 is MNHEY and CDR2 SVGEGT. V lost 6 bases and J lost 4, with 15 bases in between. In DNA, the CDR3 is TGTGCCAGCAGAACGACAGGAATTGTCTATGGCTACACCTTC. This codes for CASRTTGIVYGYTF.

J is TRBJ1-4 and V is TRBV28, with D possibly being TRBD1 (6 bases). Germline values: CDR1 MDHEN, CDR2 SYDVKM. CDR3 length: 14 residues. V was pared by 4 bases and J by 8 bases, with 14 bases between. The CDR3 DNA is TGTGCCAGCAGTTATAACAGGGTGGGGGAAAAACTGTTTTTT. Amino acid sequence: CASSYNRVGEKLFF.

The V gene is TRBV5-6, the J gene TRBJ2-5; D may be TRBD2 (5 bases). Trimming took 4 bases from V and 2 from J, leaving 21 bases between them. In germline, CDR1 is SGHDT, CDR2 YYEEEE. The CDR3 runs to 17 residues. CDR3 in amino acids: CASSLDGGPPAQETQYF. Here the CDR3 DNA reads TGTGCCAGCAGCCTCGATGGCGGGCCCCCGGCTCAAGAGACCCAGTACTTC.

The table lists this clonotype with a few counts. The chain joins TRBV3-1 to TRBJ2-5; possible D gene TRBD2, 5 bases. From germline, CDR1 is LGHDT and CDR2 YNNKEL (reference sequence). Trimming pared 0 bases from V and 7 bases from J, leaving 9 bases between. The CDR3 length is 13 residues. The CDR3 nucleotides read TGTGCCAGCAGCCAAGATAGGGAGAGGACCCAGTACTTC. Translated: CASSQDRERTQYF.

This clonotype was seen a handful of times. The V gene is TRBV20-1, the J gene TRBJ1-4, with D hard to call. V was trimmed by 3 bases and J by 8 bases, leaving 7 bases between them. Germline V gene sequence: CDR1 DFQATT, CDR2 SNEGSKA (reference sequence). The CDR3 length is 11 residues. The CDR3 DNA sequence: TGCAGTGCTAGTGAGGAGGAAAAACTGTTTTTT. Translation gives CSASEEEKLFF.

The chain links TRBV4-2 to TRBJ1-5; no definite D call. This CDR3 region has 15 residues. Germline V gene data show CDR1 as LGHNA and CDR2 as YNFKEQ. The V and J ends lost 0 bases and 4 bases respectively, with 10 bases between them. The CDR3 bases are TGTGCCAGCAGCCAAGAGGCAGTTCCTAATCAGCCCCAGCATTTT. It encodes CASSQEAVPNQPQHF.

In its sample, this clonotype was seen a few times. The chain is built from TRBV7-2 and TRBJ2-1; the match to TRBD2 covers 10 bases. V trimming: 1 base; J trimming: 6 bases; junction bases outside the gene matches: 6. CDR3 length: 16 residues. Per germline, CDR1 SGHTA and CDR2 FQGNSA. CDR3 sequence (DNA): TGTGCCAGCAGCTTAGTCGTAGCGGGGGGACCCAATGAGCAGTTCTTC. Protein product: CASSLVVAGGPNEQFF.

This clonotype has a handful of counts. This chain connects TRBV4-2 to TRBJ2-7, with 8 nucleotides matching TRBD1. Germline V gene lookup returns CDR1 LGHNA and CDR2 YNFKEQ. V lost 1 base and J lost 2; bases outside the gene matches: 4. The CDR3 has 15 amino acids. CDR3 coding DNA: TGTGCCAGCAGCCAAGCCGGGACAGGACCCTACGAGCAGTACTTC. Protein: CASSQAGTGPYEQYF.

The CDR3 DNA sequence: TGTGCCAGCAGTTTAAGGGACACCTATGGCTACACCTTC. Residues: CASSLRDTYGYTF. The chain couples TRBV28 to TRBJ1-2, with D possibly TRBD1 on 6 matching bases. CDR3 length equals 13 residues. Germline V gene lookup returns CDR1 MDHEN and CDR2 SYDVKM. Trimming stripped 2 bases from V and 4 bases from J, with 8 bases between.

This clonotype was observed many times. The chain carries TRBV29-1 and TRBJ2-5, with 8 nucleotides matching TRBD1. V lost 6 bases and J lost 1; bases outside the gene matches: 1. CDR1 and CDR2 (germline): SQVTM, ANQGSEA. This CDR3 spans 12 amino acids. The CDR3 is CSVGQAQETQYF. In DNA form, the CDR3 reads TGCAGCGTGGGACAGGCCCAAGAGACCCAGTACTTC.

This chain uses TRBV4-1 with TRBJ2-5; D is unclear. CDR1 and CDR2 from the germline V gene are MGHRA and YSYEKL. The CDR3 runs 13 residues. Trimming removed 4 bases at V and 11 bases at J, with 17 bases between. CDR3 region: CASSRPGLDEQYF. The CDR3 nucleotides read TGCGCCAGCAGCCGCCCCGGGCTCGATGAGCAGTACTTC.

CDR3 protein: CSARDMTLLIQETQYF. CDR3 DNA: TGCAGTGCTAGAGATATGACCCTATTGATACAAGAGACCCAGTACTTC. This chain links TRBV20-1 with TRBJ2-5; D remains ambiguous. CDR1 is DFQATT, CDR2 SNEGSKA, per germline (reference sequence). V lost 0 bases and J 2 bases, leaving 16 bases between the germline ends. This CDR3 region has 16 residues.

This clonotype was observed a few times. CDR3 coding DNA: TGCAGTGCTCCGGGGTGGAATGAGCAGTTCTTC. Its protein product is CSAPGWNEQFF. This chain connects TRBV20-1 to TRBJ2-1; maybe TRBD2 (5 bases). V was cut by 5 bases and J by 7 bases, with 9 bases left in between. CDR1 is DFQATT and CDR2 is SNEGSKA in the germline V gene (reference sequence). The CDR3 has 11 residues.

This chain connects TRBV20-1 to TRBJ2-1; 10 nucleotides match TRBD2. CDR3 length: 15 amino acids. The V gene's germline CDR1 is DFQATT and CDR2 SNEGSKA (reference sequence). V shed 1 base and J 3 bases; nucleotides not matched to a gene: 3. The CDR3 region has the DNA TGCAGTGCTAGAGCCCTAGCGGGGGTCTACAATGAGCAGTTCTTC. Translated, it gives CSARALAGVYNEQFF.

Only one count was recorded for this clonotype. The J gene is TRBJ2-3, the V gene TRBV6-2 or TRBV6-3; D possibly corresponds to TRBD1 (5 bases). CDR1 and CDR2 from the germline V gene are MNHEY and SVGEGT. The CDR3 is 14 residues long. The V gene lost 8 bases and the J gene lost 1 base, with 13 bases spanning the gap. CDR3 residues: CASGFSGRTDTQYF. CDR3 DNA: TGTGCCAGCGGCTTCTCAGGGCGCACAGATACGCAGTATTTT.

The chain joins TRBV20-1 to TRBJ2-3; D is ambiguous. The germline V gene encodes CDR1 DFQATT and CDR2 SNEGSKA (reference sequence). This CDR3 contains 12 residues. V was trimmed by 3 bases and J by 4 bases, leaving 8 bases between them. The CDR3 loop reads CSASLLSDTQYF. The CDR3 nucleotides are TGCAGTGCTAGCCTCCTTTCAGATACGCAGTATTTT.

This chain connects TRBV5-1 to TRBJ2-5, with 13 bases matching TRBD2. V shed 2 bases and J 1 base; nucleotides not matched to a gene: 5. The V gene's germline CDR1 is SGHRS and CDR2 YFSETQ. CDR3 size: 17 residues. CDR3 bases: TGCGCCAGCAGCTTCCACGGACTAGCGGGGGCCCAAGAGACCCAGTACTTC. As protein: CASSFHGLAGAQETQYF.

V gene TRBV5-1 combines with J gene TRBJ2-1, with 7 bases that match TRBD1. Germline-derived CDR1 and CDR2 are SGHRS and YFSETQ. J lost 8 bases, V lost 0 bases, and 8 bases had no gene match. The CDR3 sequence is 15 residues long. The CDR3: CASSLGLTTGYEQFF. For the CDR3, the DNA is TGCGCCAGCAGCTTGGGTTTGACGACAGGGTATGAGCAGTTCTTC.

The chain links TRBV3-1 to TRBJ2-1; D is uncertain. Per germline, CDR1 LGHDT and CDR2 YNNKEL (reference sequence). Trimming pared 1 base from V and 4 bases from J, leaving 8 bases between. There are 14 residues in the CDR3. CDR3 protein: CASSQAQVYNEQFF. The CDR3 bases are TGTGCCAGCAGCCAAGCGCAGGTTTACAATGAGCAGTTCTTC.